The 26 T cell receptor beta chains given below trace back to one sample, sequenced in a study of shared clonotypes between healthy human individuals. Data came from immunoSEQ multiplex PCR; TCRdb stores just in-frame clones and leaves some out. This sample has a few million clones, with under 95% found just once. Input material: naive CD4+ T cells from PBMCs. This sample's subset: CD45RA+ positively selected. The receptors were sampled from a man aged 18 to 30 in good health. Some clones in this sample may be carry-over from other donors' samples.

The count of this clone is one. The CDR3 is CASSVGGSANEQFF. The CDR3 nucleotides read TGTGCCAGCAGTGTGGGCGGATCAGCCAATGAGCAGTTCTTC. This chain uses TRBV2 with TRBJ2-1; no clear D. CDR3 length: 14 amino acids. The germline V and J ends were trimmed by 4 bases and 6 bases, with 13 bases remaining between them. Germline V gene lookup returns CDR1 SNHLY and CDR2 FYNNEI.

V gene TRBV7-9 combines with J gene TRBJ2-7; D remains unclear. Germline V CDR1 and CDR2: SEHNR, FQNEAQ (reference sequence). This CDR3 spans 13 amino acids. V was cut by 5 bases and J by 3 bases, with 11 bases left in between. Here the CDR3 DNA reads TGTGCCAGCAGCCGTTCCACGGGCTACGAGCAGTACTTC. As protein: CASSRSTGYEQYF. Based on the CDR3 plus reference TRBV7-9 and TRBJ2-7, the full variable domain is DTGVSQNPRHKITKRGQNVTFRCDPISEHNRLYWYRQTLGQGPEFLTYFQNEAQLEKSRLLSDRFSAERPKGSFSTLEIQRTEQGDSAMYLCASSRSTGYEQYFGPGTRLTVT.

This sequence joins TRBV4-1 and TRBJ1-1, with D possibly being TRBD1 (5 bases). The germline V and J ends were trimmed by 0 bases and 0 bases, with 17 bases remaining between them. This CDR3 contains 18 residues. Germline assignment: CDR1 MGHRA and CDR2 YSYEKL. CDR3 in DNA: TGCGCCAGCAGCCAAGAGGGGGGGAGGGCCCAAGTGAACACTGAAGCTTTCTTT. Its translation: CASSQEGGRAQVNTEAFF.

This clone was counted a few times. This chain joins TRBV30 and TRBJ1-1; D is uncertain. The ends were cut back, 8 bases at V and 4 bases at J, with 11 bases in the middle. The CDR3 spans 11 residues. Germline CDR1 GTSNPN, CDR2 SVGIG (reference sequence). The CDR3 sequence is CARASSTEAFF. CDR3 bases: TGTGCCCGGGCCTCGAGCACTGAAGCTTTCTTT.

The gene calls are TRBV14 and TRBJ1-6; D remains ambiguous. V shed 4 bases and J shed 7 bases, with 8 bases lying between them. The CDR3 runs 13 residues. CDR1 is SGHDN, CDR2 FVKESK, per germline. As DNA, the CDR3 is TGTGCCAGCAGCCTGACTGGGAATTCACCCCTCCACTTT. This gives the protein CASSLTGNSPLHF. Based on the CDR3 plus reference TRBV14 and TRBJ1-6, the full variable domain is EAGVTQFPSHSVIEKGQTVTLRCDPISGHDNLYWYRRVMGKEIKFLLHFVKESKQDESGMPNNRFLAERTGGTYSTLKVQPAELEDSGVYFCASSLTGNSPLHFGNGTRLTVT.

V gene TRBV10-1 combines with J gene TRBJ2-7; 7 nucleotides line up with TRBD2. The CDR3 has 13 amino acids. V was clipped by 9 bases and J by 7 bases; unmatched bases: 12. Germline V gives CDR1 WNHNN, CDR2 SYGVQD (reference sequence). The CDR3 loop is CASSPREGAEQYF. The DNA for the CDR3 is TGCGCCAGTAGCCCCAGGGAGGGTGCTGAGCAGTACTTC.

The rearrangement uses TRBV7-9 and TRBJ1-1; a possible D gene is TRBD1 (5 bases). Germline V gives CDR1 SEHNR, CDR2 FQNEAQ (reference sequence). This CDR3 is 15 amino acids long. The germline V and J ends were trimmed by 6 bases and 2 bases, with 16 bases remaining between them. The CDR3 sequence: CASRPWSQGNTEAFF. The CDR3 DNA follows: TGTGCCAGCAGGCCGTGGAGTCAGGGTAACACTGAAGCTTTCTTT.

The chain joins TRBV7-9 to TRBJ2-3; TRBD1 aligns across 9 bases. The CDR3 sequence is 16 residues long. Germline lookup yields CDR1 SEHNR and CDR2 FQNEAQ (reference sequence). Losses at the gene ends were 5 bases for V and 0 bases for J; bases not matched to a gene: 6. The CDR3 DNA is TGTGCCAGCAGCACGGGGACAGGGAGTAGCACAGATACGCAGTATTTT. Translating it yields CASSTGTGSSTDTQYF.

The chain couples TRBV5-5 to TRBJ2-7, with unresolved D. CDR3 length: 15 amino acids. Germline lookup yields CDR1 SGHKS and CDR2 YYEKEE (reference sequence). Trimming removed 1 base at V and 2 bases at J, with 13 bases between. CDR3 in amino acids: CASSLNPGRPYEQYF. The DNA of the CDR3 is TGTGCCAGCAGCTTGAACCCGGGCAGACCCTACGAGCAGTACTTC.

J is TRBJ2-2 and V is TRBV2; TRBD2 matches 9 bases. Germline values: CDR1 SNHLY, CDR2 FYNNEI. V gave up 6 bases and J gave up 1 base; unmatched junction bases: 6. The CDR3 covers 16 residues. The CDR3 reads CASRGSGSWNTGELFF. The CDR3 region has the DNA TGTGCCAGCAGGGGTAGCGGGAGTTGGAACACCGGGGAGCTGTTTTTT.

This chain connects TRBV19 to TRBJ1-5; D unclear. The germline CDR1 and CDR2 sequences are LNHDA and SQIVND (reference sequence). The CDR3 totals 16 residues. With 3 bases removed from V and 1 base from J, the gap between germline ends came to 13 bases. In DNA form, the CDR3 reads TGTGCCAGTAGTATCTCTCCGGTCAGGAGCAATCAGCCCCAGCATTTT. The encoded protein is CASSISPVRSNQPQHF.

The gene calls are TRBV6-1 and TRBJ1-1; D not certain. V dropped 1 base and J dropped 0 bases, with 6 bases sitting between them. The CDR3 loop spans 14 amino acids. Germline V gene lookup returns CDR1 MNHNS and CDR2 SASEGT. The CDR3 sequence: CASSEGRMNTEAFF. CDR3 DNA: TGTGCCAGCAGTGAAGGACGGATGAACACTGAAGCTTTCTTT.

The chain joins TRBV2 to TRBJ1-2; D remains unclear. The CDR3 length is 18 residues. The V gene's germline CDR1 is SNHLY and CDR2 FYNNEI. V was pared by 7 bases and J by 3 bases, with 27 bases between. CDR3 region: CASTSRRGQPKTDYGYTF. The CDR3 bases are TGTGCCAGCACATCCCGGAGAGGCCAACCCAAGACGGACTATGGCTACACCTTC.

The rearrangement joins TRBV11-2 to TRBJ1-1, with 7 bases fitting TRBD1. Germline V gene sequence: CDR1 SGHAT, CDR2 FQNNGV. Trimming cost V 4 bases and J 3 bases; bases outside gene matches: 2. The CDR3 has 13 residues. For the CDR3, the DNA is TGTGCCAGCAGCTCAGGGGGTCACACTGAAGCTTTCTTT. Translation: CASSSGGHTEAFF.

The rearrangement uses TRBV5-1 and TRBJ2-7, with D hard to call. This CDR3 spans 15 amino acids. Trimming removed 4 bases at V and 2 bases at J, with 16 bases between. In germline, CDR1 is SGHRS, CDR2 YFSETQ. As DNA, the CDR3 is TGCGCCAGCAGCCGTAGTATCCTAGAGCCCTACGAGCAGTACTTC. This gives the protein CASSRSILEPYEQYF.

This clone was counted once. This chain connects TRBV7-2 to TRBJ1-4; D call uncertain. The CDR3 length is 15 residues. Germline loops: CDR1 SGHTA, CDR2 FQGNSA. Deletions cut 5 bases from V and 3 bases from J, with 13 bases between. CDR3 in amino acids: CASSRRTAPNEKLFF. In DNA form, the CDR3 reads TGTGCCAGCAGCCGGCGAACGGCACCTAATGAAAAACTGTTTTTT.

Turning to this clone: Other DNA sequences in this sample translate to the same CDR3. The chain is built from TRBV5-1 and TRBJ2-1; D uncertain. Germline CDR1 and CDR2: SGHRS and YFSETQ. CDR3 length: 14 amino acids. The V end lost 1 base, the J end lost 0 bases, and 5 bases lay between the germline ends. The CDR3 region is CASSLPGSYNEQFF. DNA of the CDR3: TGCGCCAGCAGCTTGCCGGGCTCCTACAATGAGCAGTTCTTC.

The genes are TRBV16 and TRBJ1-2; D might be TRBD1 (6 bases). Between the trimmed V and J ends, which lost 0 bases and 4 bases, there was a span of 15 bases. The CDR3 has 16 amino acids. In germline, CDR1 is KGHSY, CDR2 FQNENV. CDR3 protein: CASSQSRGRGPYGYTF. For the CDR3, the DNA is TGTGCCAGCAGCCAATCGAGGGGCAGGGGACCCTATGGCTACACCTTC.

CDR3 nucleotides: TGTGCCAGCAGCGTATCCCCTCACGGGATTCAATCAGATGAGCAGTTCTTC. Amino acids: CASSVSPHGIQSDEQFF. The chain links TRBV9 to TRBJ2-1; D possibly corresponds to TRBD2 (5 bases). The germline V gene encodes CDR1 SGDLS and CDR2 YYNGEE. Trimming left V 1 base short and J 8 bases short, with 22 bases between. CDR3 length equals 17 residues.

This clone has just one count. The CDR3 sequence is CASSSASGTKKSHYNEQFF. The CDR3 DNA follows: TGTGCCAGCAGTTCTGCTAGCGGGACTAAAAAGAGCCACTACAATGAGCAGTTCTTC. This rearrangement joins TRBV28 to TRBJ2-1; TRBD2 agrees at 9 bases. This CDR3 has 19 amino acids. V trimming: 4 bases; J trimming: 3 bases; junction bases outside the gene matches: 16. CDR1 MDHEN and CDR2 SYDVKM come from the germline V gene.

As to this clone: At the DNA level, this CDR3 is encoded by other sequences in the same sample as well. The chain combines TRBV28 with TRBJ1-3; D remains ambiguous. CDR1 is MDHEN and CDR2 is SYDVKM in the germline V gene. The CDR3 has 13 residues. V was shortened by 6 bases and J by 0 bases, with 6 bases between the two germline ends. In nucleotides, the CDR3 is TGTGCCAGCAGCAGGCTCTCTGGAAACACCATATATTTT. Encoded protein: CASSRLSGNTIYF.

The V and J genes are TRBV4-1 and TRBJ1-1; D is ambiguous. Trimming cost V 5 bases and J 1 base, with 11 bases left between them. Germline values: CDR1 MGHRA, CDR2 YSYEKL. The CDR3 length is 14 residues. As DNA, the CDR3 is TGCGCCAGCAGCATCTTCGCTGGGAACACTGAAGCTTTCTTT. Translation: CASSIFAGNTEAFF.

The chain joins TRBV5-4 to TRBJ1-1; the D gene is possibly TRBD1 (5 bases). CDR3 length: 16 amino acids. Germline values: CDR1 SGHNT, CDR2 YYREEE (reference sequence). Trimming cost V 3 bases and J 0 bases, with 15 bases left between them. DNA of the CDR3: TGTGCCAGCAGCTGGAAGGGACGGACTATGAACACTGAAGCTTTCTTT. This sequence encodes CASSWKGRTMNTEAFF.

About this clone: Other DNA sequences from this sample encode an identical CDR3 as well. The chain has TRBV28 and TRBJ2-2; 8 bases are shared with TRBD1. Germline V gives CDR1 MDHEN, CDR2 SYDVKM. V lost 4 bases to trimming and J lost 3 bases; unmatched junction nucleotides: 4. The CDR3 consists of 15 residues. CDR3: CASSSTGGYTGELFF. CDR3 in DNA: TGTGCCAGCAGTTCTACAGGGGGGTACACCGGGGAGCTGTTTTTT.

This chain joins TRBV19 and TRBJ2-2; tentative D call: TRBD1 (5 bases). This CDR3 is built from 15 residues. Trimming pared 7 bases from V and 0 bases from J, leaving 12 bases between. Germline V gene data show CDR1 as LNHDA and CDR2 as SQIVND (reference sequence). The CDR3 coding sequence is TGTGCCAGTACCACAGGTGCTTCGAACACCGGGGAGCTGTTTTTT. Residues: CASTTGASNTGELFF.

A word on this clone: Distinct nucleotide sequences in the sample also encode this CDR3. The CDR3 here is CASSLTGNTEAFF. The CDR3 DNA follows: TGTGCCAGCAGCTTAACCGGTAACACTGAAGCTTTCTTT. The chain carries TRBV7-3 and TRBJ1-1; D gene uncertain. The CDR3 is 13 amino acids. V shed 0 bases and J shed 2 bases, with 4 bases lying between them. Germline V gives CDR1 SGHTA, CDR2 FQGTGA.